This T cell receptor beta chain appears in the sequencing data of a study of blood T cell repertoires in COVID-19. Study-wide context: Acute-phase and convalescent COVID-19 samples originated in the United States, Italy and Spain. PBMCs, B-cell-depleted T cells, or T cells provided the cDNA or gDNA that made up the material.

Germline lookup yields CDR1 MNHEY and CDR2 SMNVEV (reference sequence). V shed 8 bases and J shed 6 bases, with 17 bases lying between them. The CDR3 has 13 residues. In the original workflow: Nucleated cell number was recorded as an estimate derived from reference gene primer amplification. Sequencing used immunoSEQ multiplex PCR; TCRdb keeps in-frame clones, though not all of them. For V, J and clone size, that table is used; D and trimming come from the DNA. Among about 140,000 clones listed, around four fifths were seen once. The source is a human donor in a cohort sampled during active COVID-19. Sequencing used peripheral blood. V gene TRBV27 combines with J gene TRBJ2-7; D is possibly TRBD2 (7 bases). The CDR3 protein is CASGGATWSEQYF. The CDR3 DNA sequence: TGTGCCAGCGGGGGGGCGACATGGAGCGAGCAGTACTTC.